The 28 T cell receptor beta chains below were found in one sample sequenced in a study of blood T cells in healthy people across ages. A second PCR, run for roughly 7 to 12 cycles, used a sample-barcoded 5' primer plus a J-beta primer mix. MiXCR was run by TCRdb on the 5' RACE reads, yielding one entry per CDR3 protein. This sample has about 830,000 distinct CDR3 sequences, with 62% found just once. Sequencing was done on a sample of blood. The receptors originated from a man younger than 40 in good health.

V and J are TRBV6-1 and TRBJ2-3, with D possibly matching TRBD2 (5 bases). V lost 4 bases and J lost 0, with 17 bases in between. Germline V gene lookup returns CDR1 MNHNS and CDR2 SASEGT. The CDR3 is 17 amino acids. The CDR3 here is CASSARNGGYSTDTQYF. For the CDR3, the DNA is TGTGCCAGCAGTGCGCGGAACGGCGGGTACAGCACAGATACGCAGTATTTT.

J is TRBJ2-5 and V is TRBV28, with a possible D match to TRBD2 (5 bases). The V end was cut by 5 bases, the J end by 2 bases, with 15 bases between. The germline V gene has CDR1 MDHEN and CDR2 SYDVKM. The CDR3 length is 15 residues. CDR3 DNA sequence: TGTGCCAGCAGTCGGCCCGGGGTCTCTCAAGAGACCCAGTACTTC. Residues: CASSRPGVSQETQYF.

This clonotype has ten or more counts. The rearrangement joins TRBV3-1 to TRBJ2-2, with 7 positions matching TRBD1. The germline gives CDR1 LGHDT, CDR2 YNNKEL (reference sequence). V lost 2 bases, J lost 0 bases, and 3 bases stayed unmatched. The CDR3 is 16 residues long. DNA for the CDR3: TGTGCCAGCAGCCAACAGACAGGGCCGAACACCGGGGAGCTGTTTTTT. Its translation is CASSQQTGPNTGELFF.

The rearrangement uses TRBV24-1 and TRBJ1-2; 8 bases are shared with TRBD1. Germline CDR1 KGHDR, CDR2 SFDVKD. CDR3 length: 14 residues. After removal of 4 bases from V and 8 bases from J, the junction contained 8 bases not matched to a gene. The CDR3 DNA sequence: TGTGCCACCAGTGACTCGACAGGGGCTATCGGCTACACCTTC. Protein sequence: CATSDSTGAIGYTF.

This clonotype was observed a few times. J is TRBJ2-3 and V is TRBV29-1; TRBD1 aligns across 9 bases. Germline CDR1 is SQVTM and CDR2 is ANQGSEA. The CDR3 runs 14 residues. J gave up 4 bases and V 6 bases, and 8 bases lay outside the gene matches. The DNA for the CDR3 is TGCAGCGTAGACCGGGACAGGGACCCAGATACGCAGTATTTT. Translated: CSVDRDRDPDTQYF.

This clonotype has ten or more counts. The rearrangement joins TRBV7-2 to TRBJ2-5; D gene uncertain. Trimming removed 1 base at V and 5 bases at J, with 5 bases between. The CDR3 has 12 amino acids. Germline values: CDR1 SGHTA, CDR2 FQGNSA. In DNA form, the CDR3 reads TGTGCCAGCAGCTTAGGTTTCGAGACCCAGTACTTC. Amino acids: CASSLGFETQYF.

The chain combines TRBV20-1 with TRBJ1-2, with TRBD1 as a possible D gene (5 bases). CDR3 size: 16 residues. The V end lost 4 bases, the J end lost 4 bases, and 22 bases lay between the germline ends. CDR1 and CDR2 from the germline V gene are DFQATT and SNEGSKA (reference sequence). DNA for the CDR3: TGCAGTGCTATCGACCCCGGGACCCCCATTTCCTATGGCTACACCTTC. Translated, it gives CSAIDPGTPISYGYTF.

The rearrangement joins TRBV29-1 to TRBJ1-1; no clear D. Trimming stripped 7 bases from V and 4 bases from J, with 7 bases between. The CDR3 is 10 amino acids. In germline, CDR1 is SQVTM, CDR2 ANQGSEA. The CDR3 DNA follows: TGCAGCGCAGGAGTCACTGAAGCTTTCTTT. This sequence encodes CSAGVTEAFF.

This clonotype turned up a few times. The V call is TRBV7-2, the J call TRBJ2-1, with no clear D. The CDR3 runs 12 residues. Looked up from germline, CDR1 is SGHTA and CDR2 is FQGNSA. V was shortened by 6 bases and J by 6 bases, with 9 bases between the two germline ends. CDR3 region: CASRNGFNEQFF. The CDR3 DNA sequence: TGTGCCAGCAGAAACGGGTTCAATGAGCAGTTCTTC.

This clonotype has only a few counts. The chain joins TRBV4-2 to TRBJ2-6; TRBD1 or TRBD2 may be the D gene (7 bases each). Per germline, CDR1 LGHNA and CDR2 YNFKEQ. V gave up 0 bases and J gave up 2 bases, with 14 bases separating them. The length of the CDR3 is 18 residues. CDR3 nucleotides: TGTGCCAGCAGCCAAGATCCAGGGGGGGGTGCTGGGGCCAACGTCCTGACTTTC. Translating gives CASSQDPGGGAGANVLTF.

This chain joins TRBV9 and TRBJ2-7; possibly TRBD1 or TRBD2 for D (7 bases each). CDR3 length equals 15 residues. Germline V lookup: CDR1 SGDLS, CDR2 YYNGEE. Trimming removed 3 bases at V and 2 bases at J, with 15 bases between. DNA for the CDR3: TGTGCCAGCAGCGCCTCAGGGGGGGGACCCTACGAGCAGTACTTC. Protein product: CASSASGGGPYEQYF.

The J gene is TRBJ2-1, the V gene TRBV29-1; no clear D gene. This CDR3 comprises 11 residues. Germline V lookup: CDR1 SQVTM, CDR2 ANQGSEA. V gave up 7 bases and J gave up 10 bases, with 14 bases separating them. The CDR3 region is CSDPRVGEQFF. In DNA, the CDR3 is TGCAGCGACCCAAGGGTTGGAGAGCAGTTCTTC.

This chain uses TRBV20-1 with TRBJ2-7; D gene ambiguous. V gave up 1 base and J gave up 0 bases, with 10 bases separating them. The CDR3 sequence is 14 residues long. In germline, CDR1 is DFQATT, CDR2 SNEGSKA (reference sequence). The DNA for the CDR3 is TGCAGTGCTAGAGGTGCGGCGTACTCCTACGAGCAGTACTTC. The encoded protein is CSARGAAYSYEQYF.

The rearrangement joins TRBV20-1 to TRBJ1-5; TRBD1 matches 9 bases. V was pared by 2 bases and J by 9 bases, with 14 bases of the junction left unmatched. The germline CDR1 and CDR2 sequences are DFQATT and SNEGSKA (reference sequence). The CDR3 is 16 residues long. CDR3 nucleotide sequence: TGCAGTGCTAGAAGTTTGGGACAGGGACATGGACCGCCCCAGCATTTT. Translation gives CSARSLGQGHGPPQHF.

CDR3 bases: TGTGCCATCAGGACGGAGAATAATCAGCCCCAGCATTTT. Translating gives CAIRTENNQPQHF. V gene TRBV10-3 combines with J gene TRBJ1-5, with no clear D. Germline V gene data show CDR1 as ENHRY and CDR2 as SYGVKD. The CDR3 has 13 residues. The V and J ends lost 6 bases and 4 bases respectively, with 10 bases between them.

The V gene is TRBV7-2, the J gene TRBJ2-7; possible D gene TRBD1, 7 bases. V lost 8 bases and J lost 4, with 21 bases in between. Germline V gene data show CDR1 as SGHTA and CDR2 as FQGNSA. This CDR3 is 15 amino acids long. The CDR3 here is CASSLTGPGGYEQYF. For the CDR3, the DNA is TGTGCCAGCTCATTGACAGGGCCAGGGGGGTACGAGCAGTACTTC.

The chain has TRBV9 and TRBJ2-2; either TRBD1 or TRBD2 may fit D (5 bases each). Germline CDR1 is SGDLS and CDR2 is YYNGEE. There are 15 residues in the CDR3. Trimming took 2 bases from V and 6 from J, leaving 14 bases between them. CDR3 nucleotide sequence: TGTGCCAGCAGCGTCTGGGACCAAGGGGCCGGGGAGCTGTTTTTT. Translated: CASSVWDQGAGELFF.

This clonotype was detected only once. V usage is TRBV28 and J usage is TRBJ1-1, with D tentatively TRBD1 (5 bases). The germline CDR1 and CDR2 sequences are MDHEN and SYDVKM. Trimming pared 6 bases from V and 0 bases from J, leaving 17 bases between. The CDR3 totals 16 residues. The CDR3 here is CASRLDQGGMNTEAFF. The CDR3, as DNA: TGTGCCAGCAGACTCGACCAGGGCGGCATGAACACTGAAGCTTTCTTT. Looking up the rest from reference TRBV28 and TRBJ1-1 gives the full variable domain: DVKVTQSSRYLVKRTGEKVFLECVQDMDHENMFWYRQDPGLGLRLIYFSYDVKMKEKGDIPEGYSVSREKKERFSLILESASTNQTSMYLCASRLDQGGMNTEAFFGQGTRLTVV.

V usage is TRBV28 and J usage is TRBJ2-6; the D gene is possibly TRBD1 (6 bases). This CDR3 contains 18 residues. Germline loops: CDR1 MDHEN, CDR2 SYDVKM. V was trimmed by 6 bases and J by 4 bases, leaving 22 bases between them. The CDR3 nucleotides read TGTGCCAGCAGCTACCCGGGACAAGCAACGTCGGGGGCCAACGTCCTGACTTTC. It is translated as CASSYPGQATSGANVLTF.

The chain is built from TRBV6-1 and TRBJ2-3; no definite D call. The CDR3 is 13 residues long. The germline V gene encodes CDR1 MNHNS and CDR2 SASEGT. Deletions cut 6 bases from V and 5 bases from J, with 12 bases between. The DNA of the CDR3 is TGTGCCAGCAGCGGACCCGAACAAGATACGCAGTATTTT. As protein: CASSGPEQDTQYF.

V usage is TRBV7-2 and J usage is TRBJ1-3; 9 nucleotides align to TRBD1. CDR1 and CDR2 from the germline V gene are SGHTA and FQGNSA. The length of the CDR3 is 15 residues. V gave up 5 bases and J gave up 2 bases; unmatched junction bases: 4. CDR3 sequence: CASSPTGGTGNTIYF. CDR3 in DNA: TGTGCCAGCAGCCCGACAGGGGGTACTGGAAACACCATATATTTT.

This clonotype was counted between two and nine times. The chain is built from TRBV25-1 and TRBJ1-2; a possible D gene is TRBD1 (5 bases). CDR3 length equals 15 residues. V shed 1 base and J shed 4 bases, with 13 bases lying between them. CDR1 and CDR2 from the germline V gene are MGHDK and SYGVNS. Here the CDR3 reads CASSEWGRNSYGYTF. The CDR3 DNA follows: TGTGCCAGCAGTGAATGGGGCAGGAATTCCTATGGCTACACCTTC.

This chain uses TRBV20-1 with TRBJ2-1; D is perhaps TRBD2 (6 bases). The germline gives CDR1 DFQATT, CDR2 SNEGSKA (reference sequence). V lost 6 bases and J 5 bases, leaving 23 bases between the germline ends. CDR3 length: 16 residues. The CDR3 reads CSATRHGGTPNNEQFF. For the CDR3, the DNA is TGCAGTGCCACCCGACACGGCGGGACTCCAAACAATGAGCAGTTCTTC.

The V call is TRBV2, the J call TRBJ1-2; D remains ambiguous. The length of the CDR3 is 15 residues. Germline lookup yields CDR1 SNHLY and CDR2 FYNNEI. Trimming removed 4 bases from V and 8 bases from J, with 20 bases in between. DNA of the CDR3: TGTGCCAGCAGTGGCCGGACCCACTACATGAACGGCTACACCTTC. Its translation is CASSGRTHYMNGYTF.

Comment on this clonotype: Compared with germline, one end of the junction differs, possibly owing to a read error. V usage is TRBV6-5 and J usage is TRBJ2-1, with D uncertain. The J call may not be correct, given that the DNA end is closer to TRBJ2-7. The CDR3 length is 13 residues. Looked up from germline, CDR1 is MNHEY and CDR2 is SVGAGI. Written as DNA, the CDR3 is TGTGCCAGCAGTGACTCGCCTAACTACGAGCAGTACTTC. This codes for CASSDSPNYEQYF.

This chain uses TRBV29-1 with TRBJ1-3, with TRBD1 as a possible D gene (5 bases). Trimming shortened V by 4 bases and J by 1 base, and 14 bases separated the two germline ends. CDR3 length: 15 residues. Germline V CDR1 and CDR2: SQVTM, ANQGSEA. The CDR3 protein is CSVAAQGPSGNTIYF. The CDR3 DNA is TGCAGCGTTGCCGCCCAGGGCCCGTCTGGAAACACCATATATTTT.

This sequence joins TRBV6-2 or TRBV6-3 and TRBJ2-7; possible D gene TRBD2, 5 bases. Trimming removed 2 bases from V and 2 bases from J, with 10 bases in between. The CDR3 contains 14 residues. Per germline, CDR1 MNHEY and CDR2 SVGEGT. The CDR3 reads CASSYTGFAYEQYF. The CDR3 nucleotides are TGTGCCAGCAGTTACACGGGGTTTGCCTACGAGCAGTACTTC.

For the CDR3, the DNA is TGTGCCAGCAGCTTAGAGGCTAGCGGGAGGGTGGAGCAGTTCTTC. This encodes CASSLEASGRVEQFF. The chain uses TRBV7-2 and TRBJ2-1, with 12 positions matching TRBD2. This CDR3 is 15 amino acids long. Germline V gene sequence: CDR1 SGHTA, CDR2 FQGNSA. The V gene end was trimmed by 1 base and the J gene end by 10 bases; junction bases not matched to a gene: 5.